The text below deals with one T cell receptor (beta chain). This sample was taken from a study of blood T cell repertoires in COVID-19. Study details: PBMCs, B-cell-depleted T cells, or T cells were the source of the cDNA or gDNA that made up the material.

Methods used by the authors: By means of reference gene primer amplification, nucleated cell counts were estimated. TCRdb keeps only in-frame clones here, not all; method: immunoSEQ multiplex PCR. V and J calls and clone size are given by that table; D and trimming were obtained from the DNA. The sample has about 200,000 clones, 85% seen once; the top ten hold approximately 0.99%. This clonotype was obtained from a man between 60 and 75 years old with COVID-19, enrolled during active disease. The sequenced material came from peripheral blood.

CDR3 in DNA: TGTGCCATCTCCCGACCCTCAGAGGGTGAAAAACTGTTTTTT. Its protein product is CAISRPSEGEKLFF. The V call is TRBV6-5, the J call TRBJ1-4; no clear D gene. Per germline, CDR1 MNHEY and CDR2 SVGAGI. V lost 10 bases and J lost 7, with 19 bases in between. The CDR3 contains 14 residues.